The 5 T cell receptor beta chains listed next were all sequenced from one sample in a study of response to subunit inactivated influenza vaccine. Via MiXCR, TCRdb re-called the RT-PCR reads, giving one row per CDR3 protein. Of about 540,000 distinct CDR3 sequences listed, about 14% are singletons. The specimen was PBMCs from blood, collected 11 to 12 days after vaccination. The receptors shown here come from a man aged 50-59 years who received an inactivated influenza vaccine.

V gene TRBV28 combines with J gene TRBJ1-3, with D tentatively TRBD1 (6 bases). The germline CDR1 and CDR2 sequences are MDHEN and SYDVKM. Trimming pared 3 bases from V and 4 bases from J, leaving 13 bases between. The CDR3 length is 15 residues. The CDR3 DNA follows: TGTGCCAGCAGTTTCTCAGGGGCGCGAGGAAACACCATATATTTT. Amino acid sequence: CASSFSGARGNTIYF.

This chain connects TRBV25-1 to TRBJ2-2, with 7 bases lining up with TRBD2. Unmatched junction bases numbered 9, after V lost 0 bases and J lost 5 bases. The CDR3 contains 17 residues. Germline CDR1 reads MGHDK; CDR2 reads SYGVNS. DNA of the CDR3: TGTGCCAGCAGTGAATATCTGGGGGGACTAACAACCGGGGAGCTGTTTTTT. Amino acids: CASSEYLGGLTTGELFF.

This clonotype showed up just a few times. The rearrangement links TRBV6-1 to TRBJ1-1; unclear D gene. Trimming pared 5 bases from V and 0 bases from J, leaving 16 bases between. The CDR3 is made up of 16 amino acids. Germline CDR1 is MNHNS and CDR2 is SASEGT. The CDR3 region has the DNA TGTGCCAGCAGTCATTCATATGGAGAAATGAACACTGAAGCTTTCTTT. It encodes CASSHSYGEMNTEAFF.

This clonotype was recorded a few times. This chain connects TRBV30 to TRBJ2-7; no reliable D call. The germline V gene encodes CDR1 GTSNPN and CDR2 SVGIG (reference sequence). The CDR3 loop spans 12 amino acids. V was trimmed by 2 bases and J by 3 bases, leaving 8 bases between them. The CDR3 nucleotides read TGTGCCTGGAGTTATGGTCGCTACGAGCAGTACTTC. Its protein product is CAWSYGRYEQYF.

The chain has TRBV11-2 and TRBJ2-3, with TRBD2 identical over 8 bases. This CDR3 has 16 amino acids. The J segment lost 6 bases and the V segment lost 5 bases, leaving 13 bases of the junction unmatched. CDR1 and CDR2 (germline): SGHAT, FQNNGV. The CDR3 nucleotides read TGTGCCAGCAGCGTCCCCTTCGGGAGGGGGAGGGATACGCAGTATTTT. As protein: CASSVPFGRGRDTQYF.